Listed below are T cell receptor beta chains from one sample, sequenced in a study of identical twins' blood T cells. TCRdb re-analysed the 5' RACE reads in MiXCR, keeping a single row per CDR3 protein. The sample contains 400,000 or so distinct CDR3 sequences, approximately 30% of which appear only once. The sequencing sample was made of PBMCs. The receptor source for this set is a woman aged 18 to 50 in good health. Both conserved end residues are trimmed from each CDR3. Expanded clones are given a class, and other clones once, few, many or no size at all.

J gene	clone size	V gene	CDR3 protein
TRBJ2-7	few	TRBV7-2	ASSLRTVYEQY
TRBJ2-2	once	TRBV10-3	AISPITGTAELF
TRBJ2-3	few	TRBV7-8	ASSTRGRDADTQY
TRBJ1-1	-	TRBV15	ATSRRAVNTEAF
TRBJ2-2	many	TRBV29-1	SVELGTANTGELF
TRBJ1-2	-	TRBV20-1	SAPGDDGYT
TRBJ2-2	many	TRBV29-1	SAGLAENTGELF
TRBJ1-6	-	TRBV4-3	ASSPRQGGSPLH
TRBJ2-3	few	TRBV20-1	SARGESTDTQY
TRBJ2-1	-	TRBV11-2	ASTRDLDNSYNEQF
TRBJ1-2	-	TRBV11-2	ASSLRPYLTGGGYT
TRBJ1-5	few	TRBV6-5	ASSTYRNQPQH
TRBJ2-7	-	TRBV3-1	ANNFGLAGGQSYEQY
TRBJ2-7	-	TRBV5-1	ASSSGQAVYEQY
TRBJ1-5	few	TRBV7-2	ASSLGLFQPQH
TRBJ1-1	-	TRBV9	ASSVGGQGNTEAF
TRBJ1-2	few	TRBV7-9	ASSPEGTYGYT
TRBJ1-2	-	TRBV12-3/TRBV12-4	ASSLFPAGYGYT
TRBJ2-1	-	TRBV14	ASSQDLYNEQF
TRBJ1-5	-	TRBV15	ATSRVESSNQPQH
TRBJ2-3	-	TRBV20-1	SATRGGDTQY
TRBJ2-2	many	TRBV3-1	ASSDLNILAGGRNTGELF
TRBJ1-1	-	TRBV20-1	SAETGGTEAL
TRBJ1-1	many	TRBV29-1	SAGDRGENF
TRBJ1-4	many	TRBV11-3	ASSLAGVPNEKLF
TRBJ1-1	-	TRBV7-9	ANSPRDDLEAF
TRBJ2-1	-	TRBV4-3	ASSQARPSGLYNEQF